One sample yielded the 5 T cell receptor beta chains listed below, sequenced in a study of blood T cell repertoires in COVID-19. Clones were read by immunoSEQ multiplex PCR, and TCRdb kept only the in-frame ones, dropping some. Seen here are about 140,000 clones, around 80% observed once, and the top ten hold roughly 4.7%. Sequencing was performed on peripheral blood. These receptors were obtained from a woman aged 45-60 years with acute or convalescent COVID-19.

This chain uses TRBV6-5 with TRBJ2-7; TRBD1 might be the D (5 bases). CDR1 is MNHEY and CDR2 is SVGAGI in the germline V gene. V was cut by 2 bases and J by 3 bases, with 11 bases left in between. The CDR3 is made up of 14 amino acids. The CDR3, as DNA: TGTGCCAGCAGTTACGGGCAGGGCGTCTACGAGCAGTACTTC. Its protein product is CASSYGQGVYEQYF.

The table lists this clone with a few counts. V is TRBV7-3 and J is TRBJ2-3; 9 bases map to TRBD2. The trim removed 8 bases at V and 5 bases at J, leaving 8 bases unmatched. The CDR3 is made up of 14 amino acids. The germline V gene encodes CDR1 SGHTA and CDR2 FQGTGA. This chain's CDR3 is CASSRGGQGDTQYF. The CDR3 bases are TGTGCCAGCTCGCGGGGGGGCCAAGGAGATACGCAGTATTTT.

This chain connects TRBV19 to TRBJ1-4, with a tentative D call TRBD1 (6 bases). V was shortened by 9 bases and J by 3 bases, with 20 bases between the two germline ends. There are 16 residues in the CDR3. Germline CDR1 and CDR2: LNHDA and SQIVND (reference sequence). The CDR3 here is CASASGSGTPNEKLFF. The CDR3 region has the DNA TGTGCCAGCGCGAGTGGCTCCGGGACACCTAATGAAAAACTGTTTTTT.

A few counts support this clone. This chain's CDR3 is CASGWGHEQYF. CDR3 coding DNA: TGTGCCAGCGGTTGGGGGCACGAGCAGTACTTC. This sequence joins TRBV27 and TRBJ2-7, with D perhaps TRBD1 (6 bases). The germline gives CDR1 MNHEY, CDR2 SMNVEV (reference sequence). The CDR3 is 11 amino acids. The V gene lost 8 bases and the J gene lost 5 bases, with 10 bases spanning the gap.

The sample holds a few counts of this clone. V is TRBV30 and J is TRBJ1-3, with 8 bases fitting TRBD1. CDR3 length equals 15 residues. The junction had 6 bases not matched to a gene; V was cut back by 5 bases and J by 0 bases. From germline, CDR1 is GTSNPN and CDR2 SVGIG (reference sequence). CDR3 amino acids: CAWWRQGNSGNTIYF. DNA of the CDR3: TGTGCCTGGTGGAGACAGGGGAACTCTGGAAACACCATATATTTT.